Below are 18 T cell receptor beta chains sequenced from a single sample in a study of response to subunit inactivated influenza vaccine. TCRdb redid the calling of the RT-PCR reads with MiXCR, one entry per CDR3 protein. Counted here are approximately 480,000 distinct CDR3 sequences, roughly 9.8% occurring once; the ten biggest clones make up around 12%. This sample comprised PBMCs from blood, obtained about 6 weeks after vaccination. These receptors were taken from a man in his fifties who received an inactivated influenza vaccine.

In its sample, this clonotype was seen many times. The CDR3 loop reads CASSLVGTGEQFF. In DNA, the CDR3 is TGCGCCAGCAGCTTGGTGGGAACGGGGGAGCAGTTCTTC. The gene calls are TRBV5-1 and TRBJ2-1, with D tentatively TRBD2 (5 bases). Germline lookup yields CDR1 SGHRS and CDR2 YFSETQ. V dropped 0 bases and J dropped 10 bases, with 11 bases sitting between them. The CDR3 extends over 13 amino acids.

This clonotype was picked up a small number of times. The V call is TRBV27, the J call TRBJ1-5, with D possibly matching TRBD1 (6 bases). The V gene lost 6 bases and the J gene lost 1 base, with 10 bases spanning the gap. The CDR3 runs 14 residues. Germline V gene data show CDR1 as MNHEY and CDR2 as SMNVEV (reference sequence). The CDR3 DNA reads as TGTGCCAGCAGACAGGGTACAAGCAATCAGCCCCAGCATTTT. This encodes CASRQGTSNQPQHF.

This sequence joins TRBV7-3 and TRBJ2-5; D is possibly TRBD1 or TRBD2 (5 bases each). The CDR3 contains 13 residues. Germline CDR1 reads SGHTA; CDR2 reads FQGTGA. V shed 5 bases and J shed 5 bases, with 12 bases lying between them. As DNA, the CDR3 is TGTGCCAGCAGCAGGAACAGGAGGGAGACCCAGTACTTC. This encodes CASSRNRRETQYF.

CDR3 coding DNA: TGTGCCAGCAGTTTCTACCCCACAGATCTTTACGAGCAGTACTTC. Protein: CASSFYPTDLYEQYF. The chain has TRBV27 and TRBJ2-7; no definite D call. V gave up 3 bases and J gave up 4 bases, with 16 bases separating them. CDR1 MNHEY and CDR2 SMNVEV come from the germline V gene (reference sequence). The length of the CDR3 is 15 residues.

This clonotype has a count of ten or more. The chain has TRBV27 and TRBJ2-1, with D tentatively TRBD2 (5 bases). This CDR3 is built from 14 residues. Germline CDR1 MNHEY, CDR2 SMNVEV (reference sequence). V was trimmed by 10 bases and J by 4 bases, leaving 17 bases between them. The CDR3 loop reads CAISLGVGYNEQFF. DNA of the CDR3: TGTGCCATATCCTTGGGAGTCGGATACAATGAGCAGTTCTTC.

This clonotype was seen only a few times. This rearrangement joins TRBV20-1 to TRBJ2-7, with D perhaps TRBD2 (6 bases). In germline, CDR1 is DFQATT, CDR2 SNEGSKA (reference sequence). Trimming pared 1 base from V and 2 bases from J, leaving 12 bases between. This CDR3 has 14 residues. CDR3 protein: CSARGERLAYEQYF. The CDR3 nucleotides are TGCAGTGCTAGAGGTGAACGACTAGCCTACGAGCAGTACTTC.

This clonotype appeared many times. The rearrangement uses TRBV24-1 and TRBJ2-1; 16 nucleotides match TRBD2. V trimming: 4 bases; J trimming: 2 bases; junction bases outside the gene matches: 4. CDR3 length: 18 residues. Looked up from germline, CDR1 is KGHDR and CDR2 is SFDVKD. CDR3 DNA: TGTGCCACCAGTGACCGGGGACTAGCGGGGGGGCCCTACAATGAGCAGTTCTTC. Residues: CATSDRGLAGGPYNEQFF.

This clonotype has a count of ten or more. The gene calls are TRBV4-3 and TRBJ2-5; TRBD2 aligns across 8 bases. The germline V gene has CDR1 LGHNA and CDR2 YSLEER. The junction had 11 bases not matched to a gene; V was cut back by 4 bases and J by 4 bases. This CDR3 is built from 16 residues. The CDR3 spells CASSRFLAGGGETQYF. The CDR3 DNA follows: TGCGCCAGCAGCCGGTTCCTAGCGGGCGGAGGAGAGACCCAGTACTTC.

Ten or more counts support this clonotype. CDR3 DNA: TGTGCCAGCAGCCCCAGGGTGAGCGCAGATACGCAGTATTTT. Residues: CASSPRVSADTQYF. The chain links TRBV7-9 to TRBJ2-3; D may be TRBD1 (5 bases). Trimming removed 5 bases from V and 4 bases from J, with 13 bases in between. Per germline, CDR1 SEHNR and CDR2 FQNEAQ (reference sequence). The CDR3 has 14 residues. The full variable domain, completed using reference TRBV7-9 and TRBJ2-3, is DTGVSQNPRHKITKRGQNVTFRCDPISEHNRLYWYRQTLGQGPEFLTYFQNEAQLEKSRLLSDRFSAERPKGSFSTLEIQRTEQGDSAMYLCASSPRVSADTQYFGPGTRLTVL.

CDR3 sequence reads: CSASNWLGGGDSTDTQYF. DNA for the CDR3: TGCAGTGCTAGTAATTGGCTTGGGGGCGGGGACAGCACAGATACGCAGTATTTT. The V gene is TRBV20-1, the J gene TRBJ2-3; TRBD1 or TRBD2 may be the D gene (6 bases each). The CDR3 has 18 residues. Germline CDR1 reads DFQATT; CDR2 reads SNEGSKA (reference sequence). Trimming cost V 3 bases and J 0 bases, with 22 bases left between them.

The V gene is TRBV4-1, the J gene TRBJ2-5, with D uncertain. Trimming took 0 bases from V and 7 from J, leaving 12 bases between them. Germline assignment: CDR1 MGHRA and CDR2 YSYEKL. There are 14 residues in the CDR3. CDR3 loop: CASSQDGTRRTQYF. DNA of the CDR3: TGCGCCAGCAGCCAAGATGGAACCCGGCGGACCCAGTACTTC.

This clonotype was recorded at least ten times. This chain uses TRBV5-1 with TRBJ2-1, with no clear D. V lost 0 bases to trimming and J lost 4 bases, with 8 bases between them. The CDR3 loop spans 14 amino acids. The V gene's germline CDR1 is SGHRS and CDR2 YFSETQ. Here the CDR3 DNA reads TGCGCCAGCAGCTTGGGTGACGAGTACAATGAGCAGTTCTTC. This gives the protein CASSLGDEYNEQFF.

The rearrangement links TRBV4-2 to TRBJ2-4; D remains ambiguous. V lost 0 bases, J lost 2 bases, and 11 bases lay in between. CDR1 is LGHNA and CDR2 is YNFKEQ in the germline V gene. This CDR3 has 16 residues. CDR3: CASSQDPPRTKNIQYF. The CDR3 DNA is TGTGCCAGCAGCCAAGATCCCCCAAGAACCAAAAACATTCAGTACTTC.

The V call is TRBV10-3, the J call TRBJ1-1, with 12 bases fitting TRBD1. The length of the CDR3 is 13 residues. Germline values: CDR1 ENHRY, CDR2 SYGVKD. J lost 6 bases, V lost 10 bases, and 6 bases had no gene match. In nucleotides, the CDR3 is TGTGCCACCAGGGACAGGGGGCGGGCTGAAGCTTTCTTT. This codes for CATRDRGRAEAFF.

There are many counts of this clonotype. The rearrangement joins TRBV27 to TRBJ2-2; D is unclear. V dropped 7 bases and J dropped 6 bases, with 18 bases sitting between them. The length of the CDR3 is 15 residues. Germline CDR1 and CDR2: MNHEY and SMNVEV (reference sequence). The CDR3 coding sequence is TGTGCCAGCAAGGTCGTTTGGTCCGCCCCCGGGGAGCTGTTTTTT. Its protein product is CASKVVWSAPGELFF.

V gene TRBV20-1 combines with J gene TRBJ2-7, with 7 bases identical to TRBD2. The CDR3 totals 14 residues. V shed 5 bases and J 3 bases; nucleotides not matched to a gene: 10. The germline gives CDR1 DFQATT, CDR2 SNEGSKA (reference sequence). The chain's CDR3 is CSAEILTGGYEQYF. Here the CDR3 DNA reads TGCAGTGCTGAAATCCTGACGGGGGGCTACGAGCAGTACTTC.

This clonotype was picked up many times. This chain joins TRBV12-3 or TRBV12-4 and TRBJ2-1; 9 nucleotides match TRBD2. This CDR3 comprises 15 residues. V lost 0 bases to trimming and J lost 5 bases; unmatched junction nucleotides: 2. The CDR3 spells CASSLASGRNNEQFF. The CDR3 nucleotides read TGTGCCAGCAGTTTAGCCAGCGGGAGGAACAATGAGCAGTTCTTC.

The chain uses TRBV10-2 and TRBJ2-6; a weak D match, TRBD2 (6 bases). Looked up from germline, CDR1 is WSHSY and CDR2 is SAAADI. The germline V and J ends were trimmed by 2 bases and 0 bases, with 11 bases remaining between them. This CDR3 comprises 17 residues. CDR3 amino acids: CASSEPEGRSGANVLTF. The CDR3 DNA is TGCGCCAGCAGTGAGCCGGAGGGGCGCTCTGGGGCCAACGTCCTGACTTTC.